This TCR beta chain was captured by sequencing in a study of OX40 agonist ivuxolimab in advanced cancers. As for the study in general: Dose-escalation cases comprised hepatocellular carcinoma, melanoma, renal cell or head and neck cancer. Study results and caveats: CD4+ and CD8+ T cells in blood underwent clonal expansion by week 6 at 0.1 to 3.0 mg/kg.

Looked up from germline, CDR1 is SGHNT and CDR2 is YENEEA. The CDR3 runs 14 residues. Trimming removed 4 bases from V and 9 bases from J; junction bases left unmatched: 5. TCRdb's table, derived via immunoSEQ multiplex PCR, lists solely in-frame clones and lacks some. The sample carries about 72,000 clones, 81% recorded once. This clone has a count of ten or more. The antigen remains unidentified. The sample in question was CD4+ or CD8+ T cells sorted from blood, obtained in a trial of the OX40 agonist ivuxolimab. The sequence came from an adult with an advanced solid tumor such as melanoma, head and neck, liver or kidney cancer. The rearrangement joins TRBV11-3 to TRBJ2-1, with 11 bases identical to TRBD2. This CDR3 reads CASSSHTSGSEQFF. The CDR3 bases are TGTGCCAGCAGCTCGCATACTAGCGGGAGTGAGCAGTTCTTC.